This TCR beta chain was identified during a study of T cell responses to AZD1222 COVID-19 vaccine. The V segment lost 7 bases and the J segment 5 bases; nucleotides outside the gene matches: 6. The CDR3 spans 14 residues. Germline CDR1 ENHRY, CDR2 SYGVKD. Libraries were prepared by immunoSEQ multiplex PCR; TCRdb keeps only in-frame clonotypes and omits some of them. Among some 200,000 clones listed, approximately 90% were seen once. The J gene is TRBJ2-2, the V gene TRBV10-3; 8 nucleotides match TRBD2. This clonotype originated in an adult who received the AZD1222 COVID-19 vaccine. This specimen consisted of peripheral blood, obtained 28 days after the second AZD1222 dose. The CDR3, as DNA: TGTGCCATCAACACGGGAGGGCGGACCGGGGAGCTGTTTTTT. Protein: CAINTGGRTGELFF.